This TCR beta chain originates from a study of response to subunit inactivated influenza vaccine. Overall study results and limits: Seasonal influenza vaccination, on each occasion, was suggested by the authors to recruit few new T cells.

TCRdb re-analysed the RT-PCR reads in MiXCR, keeping a single row per CDR3 protein. This sample has hundreds of thousands of distinct CDR3 sequences, with approximately 17% found just once. The germline V gene encodes CDR1 ENHRY and CDR2 SYGVKD. V lost 11 bases, J lost 6 bases, and 16 bases lay in between. The CDR3 runs to 12 residues. Turning to this clonotype: Its antigen is undetermined.

This TCR came from a man aged 50 or older who received an inactivated influenza vaccine. The V gene is TRBV10-3, the J gene TRBJ1-1, with a tentative D call TRBD1 (6 bases). Source: PBMCs from blood, taken more than 4 days after vaccination. The CDR3 loop is CAHETGFAEAFF. The DNA for the CDR3 is TGTGCCCATGAAACAGGGTTCGCTGAAGCTTTCTTT.